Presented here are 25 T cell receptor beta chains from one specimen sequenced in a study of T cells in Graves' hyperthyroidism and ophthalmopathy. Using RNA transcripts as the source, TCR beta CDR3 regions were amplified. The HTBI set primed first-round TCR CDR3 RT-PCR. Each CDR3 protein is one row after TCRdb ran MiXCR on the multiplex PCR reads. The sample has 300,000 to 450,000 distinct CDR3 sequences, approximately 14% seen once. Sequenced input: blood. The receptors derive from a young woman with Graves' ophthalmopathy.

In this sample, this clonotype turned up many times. The CDR3 DNA reads as TGTGCCAGCAGCTTAGCGATGAGTGGCACTGAAGCTTTCTTT. As protein: CASSLAMSGTEAFF. The chain combines TRBV7-2 with TRBJ1-1; no clear D gene. V was shortened by 0 bases and J by 4 bases, with 9 bases between the two germline ends. In germline, CDR1 is SGHTA, CDR2 FQGNSA. CDR3 length equals 14 residues.

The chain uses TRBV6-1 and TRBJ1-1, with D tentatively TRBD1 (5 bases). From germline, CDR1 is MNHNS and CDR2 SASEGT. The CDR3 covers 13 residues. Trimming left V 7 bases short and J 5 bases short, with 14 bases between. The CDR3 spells CASTPGARTEAFF. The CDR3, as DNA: TGTGCCAGCACCCCCGGGGCTCGGACTGAAGCTTTCTTT.

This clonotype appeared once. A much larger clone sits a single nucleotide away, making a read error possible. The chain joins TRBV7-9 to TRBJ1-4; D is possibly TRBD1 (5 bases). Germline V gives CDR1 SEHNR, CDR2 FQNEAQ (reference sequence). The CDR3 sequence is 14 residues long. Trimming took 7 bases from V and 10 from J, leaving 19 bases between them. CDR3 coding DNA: TGTGCCAGCACCTTCGGACGCAGGGAGGGAAAACTGTTTTTT. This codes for CASTFGRREGKLFF.

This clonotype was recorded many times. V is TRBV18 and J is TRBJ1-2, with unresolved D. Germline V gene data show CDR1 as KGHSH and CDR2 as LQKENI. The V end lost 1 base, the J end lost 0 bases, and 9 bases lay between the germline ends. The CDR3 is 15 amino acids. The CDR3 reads CASSPREPTNYGYTF. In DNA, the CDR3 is TGTGCCAGCTCACCACGGGAGCCTACTAACTATGGCTACACCTTC.

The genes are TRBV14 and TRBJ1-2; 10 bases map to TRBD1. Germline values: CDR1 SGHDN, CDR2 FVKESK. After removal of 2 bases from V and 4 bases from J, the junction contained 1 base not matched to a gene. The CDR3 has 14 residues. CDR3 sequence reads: CASSQWTGGYGYTF. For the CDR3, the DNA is TGTGCCAGCAGCCAATGGACAGGGGGCTATGGCTACACCTTC.

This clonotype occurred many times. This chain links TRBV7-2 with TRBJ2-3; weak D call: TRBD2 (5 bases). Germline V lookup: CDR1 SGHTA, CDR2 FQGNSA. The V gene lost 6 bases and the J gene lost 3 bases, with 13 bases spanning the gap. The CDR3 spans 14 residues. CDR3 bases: TGTGCCAGCAGTCCAGACGGGGTGACAGATACGCAGTATTTT. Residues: CASSPDGVTDTQYF.

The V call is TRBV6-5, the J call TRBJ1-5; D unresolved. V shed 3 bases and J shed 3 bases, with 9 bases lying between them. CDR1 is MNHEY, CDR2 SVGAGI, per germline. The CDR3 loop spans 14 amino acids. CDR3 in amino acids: CASSYNTLNQPQHF. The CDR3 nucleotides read TGTGCCAGCAGTTATAACACCCTCAATCAGCCCCAGCATTTT.

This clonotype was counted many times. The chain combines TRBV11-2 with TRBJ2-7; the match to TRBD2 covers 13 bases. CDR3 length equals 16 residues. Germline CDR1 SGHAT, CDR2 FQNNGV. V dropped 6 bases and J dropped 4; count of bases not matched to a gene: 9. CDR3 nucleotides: TGTGCCAGCAGATTTACTAGCGGGGGGGCCGGGTACGAGCAGTACTTC. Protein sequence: CASRFTSGGAGYEQYF.

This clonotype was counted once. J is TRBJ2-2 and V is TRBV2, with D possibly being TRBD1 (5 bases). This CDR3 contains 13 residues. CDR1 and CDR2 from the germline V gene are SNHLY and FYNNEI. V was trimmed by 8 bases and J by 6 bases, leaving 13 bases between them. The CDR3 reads CASGKTVSGELFF. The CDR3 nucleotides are TGTGCCAGCGGGAAGACAGTATCCGGGGAGCTGTTTTTT.

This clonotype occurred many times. In nucleotides, the CDR3 is TGTGCCAACTTCGACAGGGACTACGAGCAGTACTTC. This codes for CANFDRDYEQYF. V usage is TRBV2 and J usage is TRBJ2-7; 7 bases agree with TRBD1. The CDR3 is 12 residues long. J gave up 3 bases and V 10 bases, and 6 bases lay outside the gene matches. Germline CDR1 and CDR2: SNHLY and FYNNEI.

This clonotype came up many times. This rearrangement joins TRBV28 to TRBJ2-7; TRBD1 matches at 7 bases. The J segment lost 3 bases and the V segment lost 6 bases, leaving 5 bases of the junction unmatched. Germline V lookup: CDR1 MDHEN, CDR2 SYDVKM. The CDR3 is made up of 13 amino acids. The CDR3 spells CASRSGGGYEQYF. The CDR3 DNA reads TGTGCCAGCAGGTCAGGGGGTGGCTACGAGCAGTACTTC.

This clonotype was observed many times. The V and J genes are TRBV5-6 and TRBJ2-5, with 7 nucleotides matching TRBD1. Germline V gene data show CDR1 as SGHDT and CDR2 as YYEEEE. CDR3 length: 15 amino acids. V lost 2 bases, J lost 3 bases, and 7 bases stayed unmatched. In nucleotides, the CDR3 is TGTGCCAGCAGCTTACTCGACAGGGCAAAAGAGACCCAGTACTTC. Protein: CASSLLDRAKETQYF. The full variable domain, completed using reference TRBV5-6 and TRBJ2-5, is DAGVTQSPTHLIKTRGQQVTLRCSPKSGHDTVSWYQQALGQGPQFIFQYYEEEERQRGNFPDRFSGHQFPNYSSELNVNALLLGDSALYLCASSLLDRAKETQYFGPGTRLLVL.

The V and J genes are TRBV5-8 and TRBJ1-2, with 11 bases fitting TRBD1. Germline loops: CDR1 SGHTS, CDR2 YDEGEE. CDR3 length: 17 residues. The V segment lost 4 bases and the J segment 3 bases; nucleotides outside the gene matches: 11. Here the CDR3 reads CASSTGTGGLSYYGYTF. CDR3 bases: TGTGCCAGCAGCACCGGGACAGGGGGACTTTCCTACTATGGCTACACCTTC.

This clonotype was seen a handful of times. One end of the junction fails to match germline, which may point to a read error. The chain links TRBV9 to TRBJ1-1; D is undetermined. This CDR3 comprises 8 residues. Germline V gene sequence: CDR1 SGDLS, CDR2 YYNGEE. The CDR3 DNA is TGTGCCAGCAGCGAAGGAATCTTT. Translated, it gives CASSEGIF.

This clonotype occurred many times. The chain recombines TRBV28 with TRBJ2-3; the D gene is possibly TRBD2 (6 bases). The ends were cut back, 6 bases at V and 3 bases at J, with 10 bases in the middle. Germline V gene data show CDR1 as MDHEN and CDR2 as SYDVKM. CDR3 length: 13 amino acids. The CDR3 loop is CASRLGGTDTQYF. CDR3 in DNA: TGTGCCAGCAGGTTGGGGGGAACAGATACGCAGTATTTT.

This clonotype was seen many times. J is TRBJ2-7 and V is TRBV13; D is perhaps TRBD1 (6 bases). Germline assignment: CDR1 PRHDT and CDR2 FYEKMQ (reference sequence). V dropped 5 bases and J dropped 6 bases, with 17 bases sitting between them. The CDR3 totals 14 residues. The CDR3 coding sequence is TGTGCCAGCAGCCCAGGGGCACCACCGGTCGAGCAGTACTTC. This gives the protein CASSPGAPPVEQYF.

The CDR3: CASSLSGQGVDEQYF. In DNA form, the CDR3 reads TGCGCCAGCAGCTTGTCCGGACAGGGTGTCGACGAGCAGTACTTC. The V and J genes are TRBV5-1 and TRBJ2-7, with TRBD1 matching 8 bases. With V trimmed by 1 base and J by 5 bases, 8 bases remained unmatched. Germline CDR1 SGHRS, CDR2 YFSETQ. This CDR3 has 15 amino acids. Based on the CDR3 plus reference TRBV5-1 and TRBJ2-7, the full variable domain is KAGVTQTPRYLIKTRGQQVTLSCSPISGHRSVSWYQQTPGQGLQFLFEYFSETQRNKGNFPGRFSGRQFSNSRSEMNVSTLELGDSALYLCASSLSGQGVDEQYFGPGTRLTVT.

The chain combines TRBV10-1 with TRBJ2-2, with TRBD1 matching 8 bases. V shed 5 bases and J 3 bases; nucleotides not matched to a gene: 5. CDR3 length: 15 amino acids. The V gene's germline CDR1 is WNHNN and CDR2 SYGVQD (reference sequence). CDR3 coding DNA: TGCGCCAGCAGTACGGACAGGGAAGACACCGGGGAGCTGTTTTTT. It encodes CASSTDREDTGELFF.

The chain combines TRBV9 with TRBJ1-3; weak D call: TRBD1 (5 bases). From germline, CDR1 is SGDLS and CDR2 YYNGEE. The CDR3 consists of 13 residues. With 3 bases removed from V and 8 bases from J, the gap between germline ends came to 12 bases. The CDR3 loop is CASSAVAGDTIYF. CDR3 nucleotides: TGTGCCAGCAGCGCAGTGGCGGGGGACACCATATATTTT.

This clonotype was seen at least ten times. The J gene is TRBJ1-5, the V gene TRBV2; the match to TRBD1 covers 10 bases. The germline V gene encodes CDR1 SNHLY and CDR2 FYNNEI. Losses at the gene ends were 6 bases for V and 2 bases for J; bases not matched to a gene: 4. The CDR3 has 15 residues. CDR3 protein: CASRRTGGGNQPQHF. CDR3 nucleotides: TGTGCCAGCAGGCGGACAGGGGGAGGCAATCAGCCCCAGCATTTT.

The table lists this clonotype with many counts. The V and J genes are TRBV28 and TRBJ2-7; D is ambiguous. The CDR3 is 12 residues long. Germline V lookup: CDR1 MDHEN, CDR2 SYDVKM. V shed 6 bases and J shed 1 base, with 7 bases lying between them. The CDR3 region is CASSALSYEQYF. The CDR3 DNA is TGTGCCAGCAGCGCCCTTTCCTACGAGCAGTACTTC.

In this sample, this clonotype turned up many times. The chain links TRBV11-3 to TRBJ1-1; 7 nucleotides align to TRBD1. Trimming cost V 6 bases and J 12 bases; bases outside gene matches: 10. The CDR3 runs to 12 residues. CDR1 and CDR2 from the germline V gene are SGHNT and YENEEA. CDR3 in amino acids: CASRPGGQGPFF. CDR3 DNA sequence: TGTGCCAGCAGACCAGGGGGGCAAGGACCTTTCTTT.

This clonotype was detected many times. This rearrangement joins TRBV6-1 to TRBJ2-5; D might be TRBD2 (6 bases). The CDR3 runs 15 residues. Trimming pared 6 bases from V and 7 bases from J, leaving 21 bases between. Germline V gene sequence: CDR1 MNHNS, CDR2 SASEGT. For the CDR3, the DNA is TGTGCCAGCAGAGCAACCGGGACTCAAGAAGGGACCCAGTACTTC. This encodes CASRATGTQEGTQYF.

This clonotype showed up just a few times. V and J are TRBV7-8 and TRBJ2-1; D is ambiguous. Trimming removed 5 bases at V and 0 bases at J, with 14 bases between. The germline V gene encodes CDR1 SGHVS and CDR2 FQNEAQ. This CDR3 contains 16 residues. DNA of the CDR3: TGTGCCAGCAGCCCTCGACGCTCGAGCTCCTACAATGAGCAGTTCTTC. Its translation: CASSPRRSSSYNEQFF.

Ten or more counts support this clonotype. The CDR3 region has the DNA TGTGCCAGCAGTTTAGGGGAGGGCATGTCCCCCCAAGAGACCCAGTACTTC. This sequence encodes CASSLGEGMSPQETQYF. The chain combines TRBV28 with TRBJ2-5, with 7 bases identical to TRBD2. Germline V gene sequence: CDR1 MDHEN, CDR2 SYDVKM. V was pared by 2 bases and J by 1 base, with 10 bases of the junction left unmatched. The CDR3 sequence is 17 residues long.